The source of this T cell receptor beta chain is a study of OX40 agonist ivuxolimab in advanced cancers. Clones were read by immunoSEQ multiplex PCR, and TCRdb kept only the in-frame ones, dropping some. The repertoire holds about 51,000 clones, with about 90% as singletons. This clone has just one count. This CDR3 contains 14 residues. With 6 bases clipped from V and 4 bases from J, the junction kept 6 bases outside the gene matches. The germline CDR1 and CDR2 sequences are MNHEY and SMNVEV (reference sequence). The specimen comprised CD4+ or CD8+ T cells sorted from blood, sampled in a trial of the OX40 agonist ivuxolimab. The chain has TRBV27 and TRBJ2-7, with 10 bases aligning to TRBD1. This clonotype originated in an adult with an advanced solid tumor such as melanoma, head and neck, liver or kidney cancer. The CDR3 here is CASRKGQGIYEQYF. In nucleotides, the CDR3 is TGTGCCAGCAGAAAGGGACAGGGGATATACGAGCAGTACTTC.